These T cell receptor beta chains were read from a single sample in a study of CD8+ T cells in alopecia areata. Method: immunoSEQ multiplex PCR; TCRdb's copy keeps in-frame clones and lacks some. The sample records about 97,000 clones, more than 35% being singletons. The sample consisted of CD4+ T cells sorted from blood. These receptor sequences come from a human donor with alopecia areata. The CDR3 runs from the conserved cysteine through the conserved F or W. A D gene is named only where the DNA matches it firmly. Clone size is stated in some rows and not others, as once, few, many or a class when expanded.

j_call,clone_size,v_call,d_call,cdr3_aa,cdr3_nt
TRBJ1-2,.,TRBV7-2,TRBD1,CASSSNRGQGVHGYTF,TGTGCCAGCAGCTCAAATCGGGGACAGGGTGTCCATGGCTACACCTTC
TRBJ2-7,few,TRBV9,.,CASSAFGQGAYEQYF,TGTGCCAGCAGCGCCTTCGGCCAGGGAGCCTACGAGCAGTACTTC
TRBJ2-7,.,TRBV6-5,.,CTSLASYEQYF,TGTACCAGCCTTGCGTCCTACGAGCAGTACTTC
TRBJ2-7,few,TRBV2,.,CASSERLGGEQYF,TGTGCCAGCAGTGAAAGGCTCGGTGGCGAGCAGTACTTC
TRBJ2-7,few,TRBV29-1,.,CSVGRNPYEQYF,TGCAGCGTTGGGAGAAACCCCTACGAGCAGTACTTC
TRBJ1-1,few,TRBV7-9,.,CAERGTLNTEAFF,TGTGCCGAGAGGGGGACTCTGAACACTGAAGCTTTCTTT
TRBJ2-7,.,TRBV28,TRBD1,CASSRDRAGEQYF,TGTGCCAGCAGCCGGGACAGGGCCGGGGAGCAGTACTTC
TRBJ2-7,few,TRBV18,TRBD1,CASSPRGTGMNEQYF,TGTGCCAGCTCACCACGCGGGACAGGGATGAATGAGCAGTACTTC
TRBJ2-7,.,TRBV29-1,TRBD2,CSVVGTSGRAYEQYF,TGCAGCGTTGTCGGGACTAGCGGGAGGGCCTACGAGCAGTACTTC
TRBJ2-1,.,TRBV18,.,CASSAGFDEQFF,TGTGCCAGCTCAGCAGGGTTCGATGAGCAGTTCTTC
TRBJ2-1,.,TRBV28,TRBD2,CASSRAGGPYNEQFF,TGTGCCAGCAGTCGAGCGGGAGGTCCCTACAATGAGCAGTTCTTC
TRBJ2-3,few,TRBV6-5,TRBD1,CASTPGQFTDTQYF,TGTGCCAGCACCCCGGGACAGTTCACAGATACGCAGTATTTT
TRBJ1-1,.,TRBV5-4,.,CASSPQGHGLNTEAFF,TGTGCCAGCAGCCCTCAGGGGCATGGTTTGAACACTGAAGCTTTCTTT
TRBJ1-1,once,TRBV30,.,CAGKGLGNTEAFF,TGTGCCGGAAAAGGGTTGGGGAACACTGAAGCTTTCTTT
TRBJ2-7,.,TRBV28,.,CASSAIYEQYF,TGTGCCAGCTCCGCTATCTACGAGCAGTACTTC
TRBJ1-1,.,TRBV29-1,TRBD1,CSVELGGAGTTEAFF,TGCAGCGTCGAATTAGGGGGCGCGGGGACGACTGAAGCTTTCTTT
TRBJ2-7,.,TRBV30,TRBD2,CAWSKWGLSYEQYF,TGTGCCTGGAGTAAGTGGGGACTATCCTACGAGCAGTACTTC
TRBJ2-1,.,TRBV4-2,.,CASSLYNEQFF,TGTGCCAGCAGCCTGTACAATGAGCAGTTCTTC
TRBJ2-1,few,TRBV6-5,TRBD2,CASRRGLAGSNEQFF,TGTGCCAGCAGACGTGGACTAGCGGGGTCTAATGAGCAGTTCTTC
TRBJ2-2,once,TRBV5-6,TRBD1,CASSPPDRVNTGELFF,TGTGCCAGCAGCCCCCCGGACAGGGTGAACACCGGGGAGCTGTTTTTT
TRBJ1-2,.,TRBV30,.,CAWSRDINYGYTF,TGTGCCTGGAGTCGGGACATTAACTATGGCTACACCTTC
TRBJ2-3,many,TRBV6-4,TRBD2,CASSDGLASTDTQYF,TGTGCCAGCAGTGACGGACTAGCGAGCACAGATACGCAGTATTTT
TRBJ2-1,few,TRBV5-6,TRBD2,CASSRYHSGGYNEQFF,TGTGCCAGCAGCCGATATCATAGCGGGGGTTACAATGAGCAGTTCTTC
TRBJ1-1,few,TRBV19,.,CASLGHVNTEAFF,TGTGCCAGTCTGGGACACGTGAACACTGAAGCTTTCTTT
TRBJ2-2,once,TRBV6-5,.,CASSYVRGRPGELFF,TGTGCCAGCAGTTACGTCAGGGGTCGACCCGGGGAGCTGTTTTTT
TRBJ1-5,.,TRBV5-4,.,CASSVQASNQPQHF,TGTGCCAGCAGTGTACAGGCTAGCAATCAGCCCCAGCATTTT
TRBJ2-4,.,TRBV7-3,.,CASSSTGAIQYF,TGTGCCAGCAGCTCCACAGGCGCCATTCAGTACTTC
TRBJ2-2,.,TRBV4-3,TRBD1,CASSQWGQGAGGELFF,TGCGCCAGCAGCCAATGGGGACAGGGGGCAGGCGGGGAGCTGTTTTTT
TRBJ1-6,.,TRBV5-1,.,CASSLEVGSSYNSPLHF,TGCGCCAGCAGCTTGGAGGTGGGGAGCTCCTATAATTCACCCCTCCACTTT
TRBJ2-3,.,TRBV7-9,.,CANSLERTDTQYF,TGTGCCAACAGCTTAGAGCGCACAGATACGCAGTATTTT
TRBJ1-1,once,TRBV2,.,CASSVYRETEAFF,TGTGCCAGCAGTGTATACAGGGAGACTGAAGCTTTCTTT
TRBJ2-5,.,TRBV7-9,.,CASSWPPQLTGDKTQYF,TGTGCCAGCAGCTGGCCCCCCCAACTCACGGGAGACAAGACCCAGTACTTC
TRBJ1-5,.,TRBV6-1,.,CASSGHINQPQHF,TGTGCCAGCAGTGGACATATCAATCAGCCCCAGCATTTT
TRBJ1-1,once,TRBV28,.,CASPPNQDGIGPKAFF,TGTGCCAGCCCTCCGAACCAAGACGGTATTGGCCCTAAAGCTTTCTTT
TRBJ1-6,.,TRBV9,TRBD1,CASSALPGQGINSPLHF,TGTGCCAGCAGCGCATTACCGGGACAGGGGATTAATTCACCCCTCCACTTT
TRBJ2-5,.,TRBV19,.,CASSILGAQETQYF,TGTGCCAGTAGTATTCTTGGGGCCCAAGAGACCCAGTACTTC
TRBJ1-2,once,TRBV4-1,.,CASSQVALRDGYTF,TGCGCCAGCAGCCAAGTTGCCCTACGCGATGGCTACACCTTC
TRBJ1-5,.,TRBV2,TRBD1,CASSGRDRVANQPQHF,TGTGCCAGCAGTGGGAGGGACAGGGTGGCAAATCAGCCCCAGCATTTT
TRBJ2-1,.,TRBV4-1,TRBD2,CASSHGLAGSYEQFF,TGCGCCAGCAGCCATGGACTAGCGGGATCGTATGAGCAGTTCTTC
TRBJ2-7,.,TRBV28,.,CASSDGGRAPYEQYF,TGTGCCAGCAGCGATGGGGGCCGCGCGCCCTACGAGCAGTACTTC
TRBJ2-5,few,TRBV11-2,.,CASSPTGAETQYF,TGTGCCAGCAGTCCTACGGGGGCGGAGACCCAGTACTTC
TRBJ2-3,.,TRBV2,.,CASSEGRPDTQYF,TGTGCCAGCAGTGAAGGGAGGCCAGATACGCAGTATTTT
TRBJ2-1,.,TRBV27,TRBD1,CASSLETTGVYNEQFF,TGTGCCAGCAGTCTGGAAACGACAGGGGTCTACAATGAGCAGTTCTTC
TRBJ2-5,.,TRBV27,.,CASSTLGGRETQYF,TGTGCCAGCAGCACCCTCGGGGGGCGAGAGACCCAGTACTTC
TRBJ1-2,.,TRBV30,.,CAWRTSAGLYGYTF,TGTGCCTGGAGAACCTCGGCAGGCCTCTATGGCTACACCTTC
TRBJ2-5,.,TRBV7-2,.,CASSLASSGLRETQYF,TGTGCCAGCAGCTTGGCTAGCAGTGGTCTTCGAGAGACCCAGTACTTC
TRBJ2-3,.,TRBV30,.,CAWSVPPAGTSTDTQYF,TGTGCCTGGAGTGTACCCCCAGCCGGGACTAGCACAGATACGCAGTATTTT
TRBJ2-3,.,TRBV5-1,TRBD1,CASSLRTGGTDTQYF,TGCGCCAGCAGCTTGAGGACAGGGGGCACAGATACGCAGTATTTT
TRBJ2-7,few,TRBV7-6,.,CASSFGNRGYEQYF,TGTGCCAGCAGCTTCGGCAATCGGGGCTACGAGCAGTACTTC
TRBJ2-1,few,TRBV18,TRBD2,CASSPFTGGGEQFF,TGTGCCAGCTCACCATTTACGGGAGGTGGTGAGCAGTTCTTC
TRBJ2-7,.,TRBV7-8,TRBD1,CASSSSPTGGPSSYEQYF,TGTGCCAGCAGCTCGAGCCCGACAGGGGGACCAAGCTCCTACGAGCAGTACTTC
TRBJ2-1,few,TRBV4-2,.,CASSQDSSYNEQFF,TGTGCCAGCAGCCAAGACAGCTCCTACAATGAGCAGTTCTTC
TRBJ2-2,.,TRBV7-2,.,CASSFGAGTGELFF,TGTGCCAGCAGCTTCGGGGCGGGCACCGGGGAGCTGTTTTTT
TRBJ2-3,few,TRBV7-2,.,CATAGFTTDTQYF,TGTGCCACCGCGGGGTTCACCACAGATACGCAGTATTTT
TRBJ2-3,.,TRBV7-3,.,CASSLTPASTDTQYF,TGTGCCAGCAGCTTAACCCCGGCTAGCACAGATACGCAGTATTTT
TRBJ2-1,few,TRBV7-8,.,CASSVNVNEQFF,TGTGCCAGCAGCGTCAACGTCAATGAGCAGTTCTTC
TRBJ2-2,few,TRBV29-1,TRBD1,CSVDRGTGELFF,TGCAGCGTGGACAGGGGTACCGGGGAGCTGTTTTTT
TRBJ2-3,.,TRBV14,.,CASSRTNTDTQYF,TGTGCCAGCAGCCGGACAAACACAGATACGCAGTATTTT
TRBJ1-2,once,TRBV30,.,CAWIGQSAPGYTF,TGTGCCTGGATAGGGCAGTCGGCTCCCGGCTACACCTTC
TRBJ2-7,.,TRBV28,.,CASSSLGGGLYF,TGTGCCAGCAGTTCCCTGGGAGGGGGCCTGTACTTC